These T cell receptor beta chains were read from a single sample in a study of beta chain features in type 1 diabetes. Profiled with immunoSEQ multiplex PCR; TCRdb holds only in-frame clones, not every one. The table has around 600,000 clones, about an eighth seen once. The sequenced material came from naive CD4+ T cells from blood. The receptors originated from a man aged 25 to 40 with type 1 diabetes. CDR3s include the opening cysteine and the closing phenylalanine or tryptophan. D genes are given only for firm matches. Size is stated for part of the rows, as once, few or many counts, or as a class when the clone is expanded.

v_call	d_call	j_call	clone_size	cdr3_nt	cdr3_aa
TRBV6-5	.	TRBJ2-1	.	TGTGCCAGCAGTTACTCGAGGGATGACTCCTACAATGAGCAGTTCTTC	CASSYSRDDSYNEQFF
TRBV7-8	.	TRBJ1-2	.	TGTGCCAGCAGCTTACCCGACCAAGTACGTGGCTACACCTTC	CASSLPDQVRGYTF
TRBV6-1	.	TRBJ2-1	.	TGTGCCAGCAGTGCCGGGTCAGGACTTAATGAGCAGTTCTTC	CASSAGSGLNEQFF
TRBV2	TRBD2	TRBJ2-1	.	TGTGCCGTAGCGGGGGTGTCCTACAATGAGCAGTTCTTC	CAVAGVSYNEQFF
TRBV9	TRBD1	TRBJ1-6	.	TGTGCCAGCAGCGTAGAAGGGGGCTCGAGGAATTCACCCCTCCACTTT	CASSVEGGSRNSPLHF
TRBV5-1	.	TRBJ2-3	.	TGCGCCAGCAGCTCCTCCACAGATACGCAGTATTTT	CASSSSTDTQYF
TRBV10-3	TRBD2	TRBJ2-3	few	TGTGCCATCAACCCGACTAGCGGGGGGGCAGGGGATACGCAGTATTTT	CAINPTSGGAGDTQYF
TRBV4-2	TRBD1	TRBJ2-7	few	TGTGCCAGCAGCCAAGATCCGGGACAGTCCTACGAGCAGTACTTC	CASSQDPGQSYEQYF
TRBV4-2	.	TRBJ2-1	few	TGTGCCAGCAGCCAAGAGCCCTTCTCCTACAATGAGCAGTTCTTC	CASSQEPFSYNEQFF
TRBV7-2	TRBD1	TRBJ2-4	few	TGTGCCAGCAGCTTGGGACAGCCTACAGCCAAAAACATTCAGTACTTC	CASSLGQPTAKNIQYF
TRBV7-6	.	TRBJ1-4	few	TGTGCCAGCAGCACTCGGGAACCCTCGGAAAAACTGTTTTTT	CASSTREPSEKLFF
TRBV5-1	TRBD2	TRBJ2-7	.	TGCGCCAGCGCCCGGACTAGCGGTGCCTACGAGCAGTACTTC	CASARTSGAYEQYF
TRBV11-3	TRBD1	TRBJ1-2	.	TGTGCCAGCAGAAAAGAACAAGGGGGCTCTGGCTACACCTTC	CASRKEQGGSGYTF
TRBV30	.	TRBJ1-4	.	TGTGCCTGGAGTGTTCAGAGCGGGGAGGAAAAACTGTTTTTT	CAWSVQSGEEKLFF
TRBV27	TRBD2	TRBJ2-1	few	TGTGCCAGCAGTCCGTCGACTAGCGGGGGCGTGCAGCAGTTCTTC	CASSPSTSGGVQQFF
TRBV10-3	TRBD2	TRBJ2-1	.	TGTGCCATCAGTGACCCGGGGGGTGAGCAGTTCTTC	CAISDPGGEQFF
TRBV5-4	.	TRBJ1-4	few	TGTGCCAGCAGCAGAACAGGGACAACTAATGAAAAACTGTTTTTT	CASSRTGTTNEKLFF